This passage covers 7 T cell receptor beta chains from one sample sequenced in a study of CD8+ T cells in alopecia areata. cDNA serving as the sequencing template came from extracted, reverse transcribed RNA. Clones were read by immunoSEQ multiplex PCR, and TCRdb kept only the in-frame ones, dropping some. The table records about 64,000 clones, around 44% of them present only once. The specimen sequenced was NKG2D-low CD8+ T cells sorted from blood. Receptors were obtained from a human donor with alopecia areata.

This clone was seen only a few times. CDR3 DNA: TGCAGCGTTGAAGGGGACGAGGGCAGCTCCTACAATGAGCAGTTCTTC. Protein: CSVEGDEGSSYNEQFF. The chain combines TRBV29-1 with TRBJ2-1; perhaps D is TRBD1 or TRBD2 (5 bases each). The CDR3 sequence is 16 residues long. Germline lookup yields CDR1 SQVTM and CDR2 ANQGSEA. Trimming cost V 1 base and J 0 bases, with 13 bases left between them.

This clone has only a few counts. V is TRBV5-1 and J is TRBJ2-7, with 10 bases fitting TRBD1. Germline V lookup: CDR1 SGHRS, CDR2 YFSETQ. The CDR3 runs to 15 residues. Unmatched junction bases numbered 4, after V lost 3 bases and J lost 1 base. CDR3 bases: TGCGCCAGCAGCTCACCGGGACAGGGGTCCTACGAGCAGTACTTC. It encodes CASSSPGQGSYEQYF.

Only a few counts were recorded for this clone. The chain has TRBV7-9 and TRBJ2-5, with 7 bases aligning to TRBD1. J lost 3 bases, V lost 5 bases, and 3 bases had no gene match. This CDR3 spans 13 amino acids. Germline CDR1 and CDR2: SEHNR and FQNEAQ (reference sequence). The CDR3 DNA follows: TGTGCCAGCAGCCCCCAGGGGGAAGAGACCCAGTACTTC. It yields the protein CASSPQGEETQYF.

This clone was counted only a few times. The rearrangement uses TRBV29-1 and TRBJ2-7, with D perhaps assigned TRBD1 or TRBD2 (5 bases each). Germline CDR1 and CDR2: SQVTM and ANQGSEA. The CDR3 totals 14 residues. The V gene lost 1 base and the J gene lost 2 bases, with 12 bases spanning the gap. CDR3 residues: CSVEGGISPYEQYF. For the CDR3, the DNA is TGCAGCGTTGAAGGGGGGATTAGCCCCTACGAGCAGTACTTC.

This chain uses TRBV29-1 with TRBJ1-1; TRBD1 agrees at 7 bases. V was pared by 0 bases and J by 7 bases, with 2 bases of the junction left unmatched. Germline V gene data show CDR1 as SQVTM and CDR2 as ANQGSEA. The CDR3 totals 12 residues. Here the CDR3 DNA reads TGCAGCGTTGAAGAGGGACAGCGTGAAGCTTTCTTT. Residues: CSVEEGQREAFF.

The table lists this clone with a few counts. For the CDR3, the DNA is TGTGCCAGCAGTAGGACCTACCAAACTTACGAGCAGTACTTC. Amino acid sequence: CASSRTYQTYEQYF. The J gene is TRBJ2-7, the V gene TRBV28, with no clear D. The CDR3 spans 14 residues. CDR1 is MDHEN, CDR2 SYDVKM, per germline. V lost 5 bases to trimming and J lost 4 bases, with 15 bases between them.

To note about this clone: Other DNA sequences of this sample code for an identical CDR3. This chain links TRBV4-3 with TRBJ2-1; D not certain. The CDR3 contains 15 residues. Per germline, CDR1 LGHNA and CDR2 YSLEER. V was shortened by 0 bases and J by 0 bases, with 6 bases between the two germline ends. CDR3 DNA sequence: TGCGCCAGCAGCCAAGATCGGGCCTCCTACAATGAGCAGTTCTTC. Translated: CASSQDRASYNEQFF.